The 32 T cell receptor beta chains below come from one sample, sequenced in a study of blood T cell repertoires in COVID-19. Data came from immunoSEQ multiplex PCR; TCRdb stores just in-frame clones and leaves some out. The top ten hold roughly 4% of the sample, which has 200,000 to 300,000 clones, about 88% seen once. Sequencing input: peripheral blood. The receptors here all came from a man in his 60s who had recovered from COVID-19.

This clone was recorded once. V usage is TRBV5-6 and J usage is TRBJ1-5, with D possibly matching TRBD1 (5 bases). Deletions cut 5 bases from V and 3 bases from J, with 9 bases between. Germline V lookup: CDR1 SGHDT, CDR2 YYEEEE. The CDR3 length is 13 residues. The CDR3 reads CASSRGTNQPQHF. The CDR3 bases are TGTGCCAGCAGTAGGGGCACCAATCAGCCCCAGCATTTT. The full variable domain, with the rest looked up from reference TRBV5-6 and TRBJ1-5, is DAGVTQSPTHLIKTRGQQVTLRCSPKSGHDTVSWYQQALGQGPQFIFQYYEEEERQRGNFPDRFSGHQFPNYSSELNVNALLLGDSALYLCASSRGTNQPQHFGDGTRLSIL.

The V call is TRBV19, the J call TRBJ1-1; D is perhaps TRBD1 (6 bases). The CDR3 sequence is 16 residues long. Germline V gives CDR1 LNHDA, CDR2 SQIVND (reference sequence). CDR3 in DNA: TGTGGCAACCTCCCCGGGACCTACAGGGTAAACACTGAAGCTTTCTTT. It translates to CGNLPGTYRVNTEAFF.

This chain links TRBV7-8 with TRBJ2-7, with 10 bases that match TRBD1. Per the germline V gene, CDR1 is SGHVS and CDR2 is FQNEAQ. CDR3 length: 15 amino acids. V dropped 5 bases and J dropped 5; count of bases not matched to a gene: 9. The CDR3 here is CASSRRTGGSHEQYF. The CDR3 DNA follows: TGTGCCAGCAGCCGACGGACAGGGGGGTCCCACGAGCAGTACTTC.

This chain uses TRBV9 with TRBJ1-3; 8 nucleotides line up with TRBD1. Germline assignment: CDR1 SGDLS and CDR2 YYNGEE. The CDR3 loop spans 15 amino acids. J was trimmed by 9 bases and V by 2 bases; bases with no gene match: 10. CDR3 nucleotides: TGTGCCAGCAGCGTTGGGATAGCAGGGGGCTCCACCATATATTTT. This encodes CASSVGIAGGSTIYF.

This chain links TRBV24-1 with TRBJ1-3; maybe TRBD1 (6 bases). Germline V gene data show CDR1 as KGHDR and CDR2 as SFDVKD. The CDR3 sequence is 14 residues long. Trimming took 7 bases from V and 5 from J, leaving 14 bases between them. CDR3 region: CATRARGTRNTIYF. The CDR3 region has the DNA TGTGCCACCAGAGCCAGGGGAACGAGAAACACCATATATTTT.

CDR3 region: CASSADRAAYNEQFF. Written as DNA, the CDR3 is TGTGCCAGCAGCGCTGACAGGGCGGCCTACAATGAGCAGTTCTTC. The chain combines TRBV9 with TRBJ2-1, with 7 bases fitting TRBD1. The germline gives CDR1 SGDLS, CDR2 YYNGEE. V shed 3 bases and J 2 bases; nucleotides not matched to a gene: 5. The CDR3 totals 15 residues.

V gene TRBV9 combines with J gene TRBJ2-5; D is possibly TRBD1 (6 bases). Trimming left V 4 bases short and J 4 bases short, with 11 bases between. Germline V gives CDR1 SGDLS, CDR2 YYNGEE. This CDR3 comprises 13 residues. The DNA for the CDR3 is TGTGCCAGCAGCACCAGGGGTCGAGAGACCCAGTACTTC. Its protein is CASSTRGRETQYF.

This rearrangement joins TRBV19 to TRBJ2-2; 12 positions agree with TRBD2. V lost 7 bases and J lost 0; bases outside the gene matches: 3. There are 16 residues in the CDR3. Germline loops: CDR1 LNHDA, CDR2 SQIVND (reference sequence). DNA for the CDR3: TGTGCCAGTACTCGGACTAGCGGGACGAACACCGGGGAGCTGTTTTTT. It is translated as CASTRTSGTNTGELFF. Drawing the rest from reference TRBV19 and TRBJ2-2, the complete variable domain is DGGITQSPKYLFRKEGQNVTLSCEQNLNHDAMYWYRQDPGQGLRLIYYSQIVNDFQKGDIAEGYSVSREKKESFPLTVTSAQKNPTAFYLCASTRTSGTNTGELFFGEGSRLTVL.

The rearrangement links TRBV19 to TRBJ2-3, with 8 bases lining up with TRBD1. Germline trimming cut 3 bases from V and 0 bases from J; bases unmatched to any gene: 8. From germline, CDR1 is LNHDA and CDR2 SQIVND (reference sequence). There are 17 residues in the CDR3. The CDR3 loop reads CASSMTRQGRSTDTQYF. The CDR3 DNA follows: TGTGCCAGTAGTATGACGCGACAGGGGCGGAGCACAGATACGCAGTATTTT.

The rearrangement links TRBV7-8 to TRBJ2-7; perhaps TRBD2 as D (5 bases). Deletions cut 5 bases from V and 2 bases from J, with 16 bases between. The CDR3 loop spans 15 amino acids. Germline V gene data show CDR1 as SGHVS and CDR2 as FQNEAQ. In DNA form, the CDR3 reads TGTGCCAGCAGCCCAACCGAGGACGGGGCCTACGAGCAGTACTTC. Translating gives CASSPTEDGAYEQYF.

The chain recombines TRBV12-3 or TRBV12-4 with TRBJ1-1; no clear D. Trimming removed 6 bases at V and 2 bases at J, with 10 bases between. This CDR3 has 13 residues. The CDR3 DNA follows: TGTGCCAGCAGCCCTTACAGCAACACTGAAGCTTTCTTT. It specifies CASSPYSNTEAFF.

This clone was observed once. The CDR3 DNA reads as TGTGCCAGCAGTCTAACTCCGGACAGGAGATGGGTGACTGAAGCTTTCTTT. Translating it yields CASSLTPDRRWVTEAFF. This chain connects TRBV27 to TRBJ1-1, with 7 bases aligning to TRBD1. After removal of 5 bases from V and 5 bases from J, the junction contained 17 bases not matched to a gene. The length of the CDR3 is 17 residues. CDR1 is MNHEY and CDR2 is SMNVEV in the germline V gene (reference sequence).

V usage is TRBV15 and J usage is TRBJ1-1, with unresolved D. CDR3 length: 15 amino acids. CDR1 LNHNV and CDR2 YYDKDF come from the germline V gene (reference sequence). Trimming took 0 bases from V and 0 from J, leaving 8 bases between them. CDR3 nucleotide sequence: TGTGCCACCAGCAGAGACAGACTAATGAACACTGAAGCTTTCTTT. Translating it yields CATSRDRLMNTEAFF. Full variable domain (rest looked up from reference TRBV15 and TRBJ1-1): DAMVIQNPRYQVTQFGKPVTLSCSQTLNHNVMYWYQQKSSQAPKLLFHYYDKDFNNEADTPDNFQSRRPNTSFCFLDIRSPGLGDTAMYLCATSRDRLMNTEAFFGQGTRLTVV.

V usage is TRBV5-6 and J usage is TRBJ1-4, with unresolved D. The CDR3 is made up of 14 amino acids. Germline values: CDR1 SGHDT, CDR2 YYEEEE. V gave up 4 bases and J gave up 3 bases, with 10 bases separating them. Here the CDR3 reads CASSPQVANEKLFF. CDR3 DNA: TGTGCCAGCAGCCCCCAGGTGGCTAATGAAAAACTGTTTTTT.

The chain employs TRBV19 and TRBJ2-7, with 10 bases matching TRBD2. CDR1 is LNHDA and CDR2 is SQIVND in the germline V gene (reference sequence). This CDR3 spans 14 amino acids. Trimming at V came to 3 bases and at J to 4 bases, leaving 3 bases not matched to a gene. In DNA, the CDR3 is TGTGCCAGTAGTATTGGACTAGCGGTTTACGAGCAGTACTTC. Translating it yields CASSIGLAVYEQYF.

The genes are TRBV18 and TRBJ1-4; possibly TRBD1 for D (6 bases). The germline gives CDR1 KGHSH, CDR2 LQKENI. The CDR3 is made up of 14 amino acids. Trimming left V 6 bases short and J 5 bases short, with 13 bases between. In nucleotides, the CDR3 is TGTGCCAGCTCGCAACAGGGTCGGAATGAAAAACTGTTTTTT. Translated: CASSQQGRNEKLFF.

The chain recombines TRBV5-4 with TRBJ2-7, with 8 positions matching TRBD2. The CDR3 is made up of 14 amino acids. Per the germline V gene, CDR1 is SGHNT and CDR2 is YYREEE (reference sequence). Trimming removed 4 bases from V and 7 bases from J; junction bases left unmatched: 10. The CDR3 nucleotides are TGTGCCAGCAGCCAGCCGGGGGGGTTGGGAGAGCAGTACTTC. This translates into CASSQPGGLGEQYF.

This clone was counted once. Germline is not matched at one junction end, which may reflect a read error. The chain links TRBV7-3 to TRBJ2-2; 7 bases are shared with TRBD1. Germline loops: CDR1 SGHTA, CDR2 FQGTGA. The CDR3 extends over 16 amino acids. The CDR3 coding sequence is TGTGCCAGCAGTTTAAGGGGACAGTCGAACACCGGGGAGCTGTTTTTT. It encodes CASSLRGQSNTGELFF.

V and J are TRBV9 and TRBJ1-5; D call uncertain. This CDR3 has 15 residues. Trimming removed 4 bases from V and 1 base from J, with 12 bases in between. Germline lookup yields CDR1 SGDLS and CDR2 YYNGEE. CDR3 sequence: CASSPEAISNQPQHF. Written as DNA, the CDR3 is TGTGCCAGCAGCCCCGAAGCAATCAGCAATCAGCCCCAGCATTTT. Full variable domain (remainder filled in from reference TRBV9 and TRBJ1-5): DSGVTQTPKHLITATGQRVTLRCSPRSGDLSVYWYQQSLDQGLQFLIQYYNGEERAKGNILERFSAQQFPDLHSELNLSSLELGDSALYFCASSPEAISNQPQHFGDGTRLSIL.

The chain uses TRBV7-2 and TRBJ1-2, with D perhaps TRBD1 (6 bases). The CDR3 sequence is 14 residues long. Germline-derived CDR1 and CDR2 are SGHTA and FQGNSA. V gave up 1 base and J gave up 4 bases, with 10 bases separating them. The CDR3 here is CASSLGGGLYGYTF. CDR3 DNA: TGTGCCAGCAGCTTAGGGGGGGGCCTCTATGGCTACACCTTC.

The chain combines TRBV5-1 with TRBJ2-5, with 10 nucleotides matching TRBD1. Germline V gene sequence: CDR1 SGHRS, CDR2 YFSETQ. V lost 6 bases, J lost 5 bases, and 10 bases stayed unmatched. This CDR3 comprises 15 residues. CDR3 loop: CASNPSGTGVETQYF. The CDR3 DNA follows: TGCGCCAGCAACCCATCCGGGACAGGGGTCGAGACCCAGTACTTC.

V usage is TRBV10-3 and J usage is TRBJ1-1, with 11 bases matching TRBD1. The junction had 10 bases not matched to a gene; V was cut back by 3 bases and J by 10 bases. Germline CDR1 ENHRY, CDR2 SYGVKD. This CDR3 comprises 15 residues. The CDR3 reads CAISDPDRGLGRAFF. The CDR3 DNA is TGTGCCATCAGTGACCCGGACAGGGGGCTAGGCAGAGCTTTCTTT.

This clone was counted only a few times. The chain combines TRBV16 with TRBJ2-1; no clear D. Trimming stripped 3 bases from V and 3 bases from J, with 3 bases between. The CDR3 contains 12 residues. Germline values: CDR1 KGHSY, CDR2 FQNENV. This CDR3 reads CASSHGYNEQFF. The CDR3 nucleotides are TGTGCCAGCAGCCACGGCTACAATGAGCAGTTCTTC.

CDR3 sequence reads: CAWSSGLEAFF. Here the CDR3 DNA reads TGTGCCTGGAGTTCAGGATTAGAAGCTTTCTTT. This chain uses TRBV30 with TRBJ1-1; D call uncertain. The CDR3 is made up of 11 amino acids. The germline gives CDR1 GTSNPN, CDR2 SVGIG (reference sequence). V dropped 2 bases and J dropped 8 bases, with 9 bases sitting between them.

The gene calls are TRBV6-6 and TRBJ2-6; the D is unclear. Germline loops: CDR1 MNHNY, CDR2 SVGAGI (reference sequence). V was trimmed by 5 bases and J by 0 bases, leaving 17 bases between them. This CDR3 contains 18 residues. The CDR3 sequence is CASSRNVRSGSGANVLTF. The CDR3 region has the DNA TGTGCCAGCAGTCGAAACGTTAGATCAGGCTCTGGGGCCAACGTCCTGACTTTC.

This sequence joins TRBV13 and TRBJ2-1; 15 bases are shared with TRBD2. The ends lost 5 bases at V and 8 bases at J; junction bases unmatched: 10. The CDR3 runs to 17 residues. The germline gives CDR1 PRHDT, CDR2 FYEKMQ (reference sequence). The CDR3 DNA is TGTGCCAGCAGCGGTGGGACTAGCGGGGGGATAATCGATGAGCAGTTCTTC. Translating it yields CASSGGTSGGIIDEQFF.

In this sample, this clone turned up once. The rearrangement links TRBV7-8 to TRBJ2-5; 12 bases fit TRBD2. The germline CDR1 and CDR2 sequences are SGHVS and FQNEAQ. The CDR3 is 16 residues long. V gave up 5 bases and J gave up 7 bases; unmatched junction bases: 11. Written as DNA, the CDR3 is TGTGCCAGCAGCGCAGGACTAGCGGGGCCTCTAGGGACCCAGTACTTC. Amino acids: CASSAGLAGPLGTQYF.

The chain combines TRBV6-1 with TRBJ2-7; D possibly corresponds to TRBD2 (6 bases). Trimming took off 0 bases at V and 0 bases at J, with 12 bases between the two ends. Germline CDR1 reads MNHNS; CDR2 reads SASEGT. This CDR3 has 16 amino acids. CDR3 nucleotides: TGTGCCAGCAGTGAAGCGGGGACTTACAACTCCTACGAGCAGTACTTC. Translating it yields CASSEAGTYNSYEQYF.

The CDR3 protein is CASSSLIRDEQFF. The DNA of the CDR3 is TGTGCCAGCAGTTCTCTAATACGGGATGAGCAGTTCTTC. The chain uses TRBV7-2 and TRBJ2-1, with D unresolved. The CDR3 is 13 amino acids. Germline values: CDR1 SGHTA, CDR2 FQGNSA. V lost 6 bases and J 8 bases, leaving 14 bases between the germline ends.

The chain uses TRBV10-3 and TRBJ1-2; D may be TRBD1 (5 bases). Germline CDR1 is ENHRY and CDR2 is SYGVKD. With 9 bases removed from V and 3 bases from J, the gap between germline ends came to 14 bases. This CDR3 is built from 13 residues. The DNA for the CDR3 is TGTGCCATTCACCAAGGGGCGGACTATGGCTACACCTTC. Its translation: CAIHQGADYGYTF.

The chain combines TRBV5-1 with TRBJ1-2; D is undetermined. Trimming removed 0 bases from V and 8 bases from J, with 5 bases in between. The CDR3 totals 11 residues. Germline V gives CDR1 SGHRS, CDR2 YFSETQ. The CDR3 DNA reads TGCGCCAGCAGCTTGGGAGGAGGCTACACCTTC. The encoded protein is CASSLGGGYTF. Together with reference TRBV5-1 and TRBJ1-2, the CDR3 gives the full variable domain: KAGVTQTPRYLIKTRGQQVTLSCSPISGHRSVSWYQQTPGQGLQFLFEYFSETQRNKGNFPGRFSGRQFSNSRSEMNVSTLELGDSALYLCASSLGGGYTFGSGTRLTVV.

The rearrangement uses TRBV18 and TRBJ2-1; D gene uncertain. Trimming removed 0 bases from V and 8 bases from J, with 8 bases in between. The CDR3 consists of 13 residues. Germline CDR1 is KGHSH and CDR2 is LQKENI. This chain's CDR3 is CASSPPGHDEQFF. DNA for the CDR3: TGTGCCAGCTCACCACCGGGCCATGATGAGCAGTTCTTC.